This TCR beta chain comes out of a study of blood T cells in healthy people across ages. It was with a sample-barcoded 5' primer and a J-beta primer mix that a second PCR of roughly 6 to 12 cycles was run. One entry per CDR3 protein, called by TCRdb with MiXCR from the 5' RACE reads. This table holds approximately 810,000 distinct CDR3 sequences, 35% to 40% found once. As for this clonotype: No antigen is known for it.

The study, taken as a whole, reports: PBMCs left unsorted prevented a conclusive naive versus antigen-experienced comparison. There were more naive CD4+ cells and higher diversity in long-lived donors than in aged donors.

The germline CDR1 and CDR2 sequences are LGHNA and YSLEER. The trim removed 5 bases at V and 3 bases at J, leaving 5 bases unmatched. This CDR3 has 14 residues. Material for sequencing was blood. The clonotype comes from a man between 18 and 35 years old in good health. This chain uses TRBV4-3 with TRBJ1-1, with 8 bases identical to TRBD1. CDR3 amino acids: CASSRQGLDTEAFF. The CDR3 DNA reads TGCGCCAGCAGCAGACAGGGGCTTGACACTGAAGCTTTCTTT.